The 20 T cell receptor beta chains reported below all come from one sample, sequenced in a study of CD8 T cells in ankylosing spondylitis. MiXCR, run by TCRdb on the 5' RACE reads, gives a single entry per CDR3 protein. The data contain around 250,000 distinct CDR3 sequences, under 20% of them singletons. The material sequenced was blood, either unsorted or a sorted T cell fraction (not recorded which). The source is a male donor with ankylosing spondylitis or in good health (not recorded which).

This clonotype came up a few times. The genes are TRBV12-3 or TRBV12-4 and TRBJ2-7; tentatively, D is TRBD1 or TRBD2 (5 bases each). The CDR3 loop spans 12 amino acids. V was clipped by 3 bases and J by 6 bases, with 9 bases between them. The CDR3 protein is CASSLGVTEQYF. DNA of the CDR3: TGTGCCAGCAGTTTGGGGGTGACCGAGCAGTACTTC.

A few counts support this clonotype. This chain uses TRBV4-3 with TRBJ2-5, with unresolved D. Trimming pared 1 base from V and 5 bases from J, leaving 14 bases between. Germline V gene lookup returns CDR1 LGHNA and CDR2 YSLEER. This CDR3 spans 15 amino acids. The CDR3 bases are TGCGCCAGCAGCCAAGGACTCTGGTCGTGGGAGACCCAGTACTTC. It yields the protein CASSQGLWSWETQYF.

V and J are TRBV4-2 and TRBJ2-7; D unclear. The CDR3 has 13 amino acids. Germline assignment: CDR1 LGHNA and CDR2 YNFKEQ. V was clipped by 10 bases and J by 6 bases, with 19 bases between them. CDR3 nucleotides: TGTGCCATGGGCCCCGGGCTCCTCTGCGAGCAGTACTTC. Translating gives CAMGPGLLCEQYF.

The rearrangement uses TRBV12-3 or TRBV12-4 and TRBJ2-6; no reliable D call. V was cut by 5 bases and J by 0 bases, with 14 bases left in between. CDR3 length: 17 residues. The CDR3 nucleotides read TGTGCCAGCAGTCCTAAAACGACAATCTCTGGGGCCAACGTCCTGACTTTC. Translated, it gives CASSPKTTISGANVLTF.

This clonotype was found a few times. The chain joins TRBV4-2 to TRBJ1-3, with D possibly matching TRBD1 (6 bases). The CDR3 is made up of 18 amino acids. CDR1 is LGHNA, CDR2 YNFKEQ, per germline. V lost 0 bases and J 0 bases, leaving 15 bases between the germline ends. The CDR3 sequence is CASSQDQWDINSGNTIYF. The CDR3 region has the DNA TGTGCCAGCAGCCAAGATCAGTGGGACATCAACTCTGGAAACACCATATATTTT.

CDR3 DNA sequence: TGCGCCAGCAGCACCCGGGACATCTACGAGCAGTACTTC. Protein sequence: CASSTRDIYEQYF. The chain links TRBV5-1 to TRBJ2-7, with a possible D match to TRBD1 (6 bases). CDR3 length: 13 residues. The V end was cut by 4 bases, the J end by 3 bases, with 11 bases between. Per the germline V gene, CDR1 is SGHRS and CDR2 is YFSETQ.

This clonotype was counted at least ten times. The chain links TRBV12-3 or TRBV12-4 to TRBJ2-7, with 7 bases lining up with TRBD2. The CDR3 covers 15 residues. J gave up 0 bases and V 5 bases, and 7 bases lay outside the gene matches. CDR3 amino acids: CASSPLLAASYEQYF. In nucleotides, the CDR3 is TGTGCCAGCAGTCCCCTCCTAGCGGCCTCCTACGAGCAGTACTTC.

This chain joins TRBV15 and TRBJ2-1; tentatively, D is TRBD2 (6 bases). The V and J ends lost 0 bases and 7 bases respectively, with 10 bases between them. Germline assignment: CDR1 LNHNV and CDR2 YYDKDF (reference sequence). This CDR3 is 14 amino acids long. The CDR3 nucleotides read TGTGCCACCAGCAGAGAAACGGGGGTGAATGAGCAGTTCTTC. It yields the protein CATSRETGVNEQFF.

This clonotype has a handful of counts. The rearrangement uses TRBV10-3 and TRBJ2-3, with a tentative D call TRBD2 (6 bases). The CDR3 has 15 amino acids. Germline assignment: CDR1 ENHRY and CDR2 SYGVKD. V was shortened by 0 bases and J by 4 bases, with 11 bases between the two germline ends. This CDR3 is CAISESTSVADTQYF. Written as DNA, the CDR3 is TGTGCCATCAGTGAGTCGACTAGTGTCGCAGATACGCAGTATTTT.

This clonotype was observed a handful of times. CDR3 region: CASSQAPSWEQFF. The CDR3 region has the DNA TGCGCCAGCAGCCAAGCTCCCAGCTGGGAGCAGTTCTTC. The gene calls are TRBV4-1 and TRBJ2-1; D uncertain. This CDR3 spans 13 amino acids. Between the trimmed V and J ends, which lost 1 base and 10 bases, there was a span of 11 bases. Germline V gene sequence: CDR1 MGHRA, CDR2 YSYEKL.

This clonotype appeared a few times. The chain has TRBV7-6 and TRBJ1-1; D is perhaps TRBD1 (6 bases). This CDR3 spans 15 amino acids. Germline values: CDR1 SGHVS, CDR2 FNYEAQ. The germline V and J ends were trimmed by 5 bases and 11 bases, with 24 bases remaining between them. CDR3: CASSLGSGHRFGAFF. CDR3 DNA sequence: TGTGCCAGCAGCCTTGGGTCGGGACACCGCTTTGGGGCTTTCTTT.

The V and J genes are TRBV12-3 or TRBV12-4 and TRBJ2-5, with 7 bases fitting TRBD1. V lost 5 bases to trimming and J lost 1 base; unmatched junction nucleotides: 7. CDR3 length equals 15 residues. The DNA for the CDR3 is TGTGCCAGCAGTCCGGGACAGCTCCCCCAAGAGACCCAGTACTTC. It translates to CASSPGQLPQETQYF.

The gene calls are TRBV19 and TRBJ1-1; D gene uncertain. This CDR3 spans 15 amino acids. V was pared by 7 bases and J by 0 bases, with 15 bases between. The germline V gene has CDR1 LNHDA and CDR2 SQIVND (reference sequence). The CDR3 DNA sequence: TGTGCCAGTACCACCCTGGCGGGAGTGAACACTGAAGCTTTCTTT. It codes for CASTTLAGVNTEAFF.

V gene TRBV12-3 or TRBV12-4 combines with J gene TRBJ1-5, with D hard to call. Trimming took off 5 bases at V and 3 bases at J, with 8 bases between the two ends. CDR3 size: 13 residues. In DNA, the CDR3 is TGTGCCAGCAGTAGACGGGACAATCAGCCCCAGCATTTT. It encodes CASSRRDNQPQHF.

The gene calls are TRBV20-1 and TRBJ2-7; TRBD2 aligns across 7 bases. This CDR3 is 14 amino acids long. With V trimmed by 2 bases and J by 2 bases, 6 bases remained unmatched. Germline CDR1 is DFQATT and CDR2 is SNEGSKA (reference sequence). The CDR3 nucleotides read TGCAGTGCTAGAATGGCGGGAGAGACCTACGAGCAGTACTTC. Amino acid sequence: CSARMAGETYEQYF.

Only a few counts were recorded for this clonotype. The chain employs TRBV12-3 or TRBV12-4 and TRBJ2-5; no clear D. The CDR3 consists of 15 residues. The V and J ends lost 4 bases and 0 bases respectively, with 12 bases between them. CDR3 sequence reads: CASSSLRLNQETQYF. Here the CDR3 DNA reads TGTGCCAGCAGTTCGCTCAGACTGAACCAAGAGACCCAGTACTTC.

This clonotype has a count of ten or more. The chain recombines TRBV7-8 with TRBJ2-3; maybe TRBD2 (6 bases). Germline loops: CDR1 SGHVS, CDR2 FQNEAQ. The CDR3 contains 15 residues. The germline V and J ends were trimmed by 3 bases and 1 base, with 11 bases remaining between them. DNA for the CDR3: TGTGCCAGCAGCTTTATCGGGGAGGGCACAGATACGCAGTATTTT. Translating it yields CASSFIGEGTDTQYF.

The CDR3 region is CASSLTPSRSSYNEQFF. The CDR3 coding sequence is TGTGCCAGCAGCTTAACCCCTAGCCGGAGCTCCTACAATGAGCAGTTCTTC. The chain uses TRBV7-8 and TRBJ2-1; D might be TRBD2 (5 bases). Per the germline V gene, CDR1 is SGHVS and CDR2 is FQNEAQ. The V end lost 2 bases, the J end lost 0 bases, and 14 bases lay between the germline ends. The CDR3 has 17 residues. Using reference TRBV7-8 and TRBJ2-1 for the parts outside the CDR3, the full variable domain is GAGVSQSPRYKVAKRGQDVALRCDPISGHVSLFWYQQALGQGPEFLTYFQNEAQLDKSGLPSDRFFAERPEGSVSTLKIQRTQQEDSAVYLCASSLTPSRSSYNEQFFGPGTRLTVL.

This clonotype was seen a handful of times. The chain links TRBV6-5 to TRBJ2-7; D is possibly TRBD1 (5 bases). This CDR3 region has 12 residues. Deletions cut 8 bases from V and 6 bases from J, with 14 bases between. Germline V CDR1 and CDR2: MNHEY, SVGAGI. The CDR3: CASRPWQGEQYF. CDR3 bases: TGTGCCAGCCGACCCTGGCAGGGCGAGCAGTACTTC.

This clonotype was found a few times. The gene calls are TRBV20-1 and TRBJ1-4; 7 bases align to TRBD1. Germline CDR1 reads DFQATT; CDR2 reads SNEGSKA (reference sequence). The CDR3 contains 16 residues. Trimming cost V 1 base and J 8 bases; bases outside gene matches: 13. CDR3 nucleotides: TGCAGTGCTAGAGCTATAAAGAGGGGGCCTAGGGAAAAACTGTTTTTT. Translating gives CSARAIKRGPREKLFF.